A selection of T cell receptor beta chains follows, all from one sample in a study of shared clonotypes between healthy human individuals. Profiled with immunoSEQ multiplex PCR; TCRdb holds only in-frame clones, not every one. The sample yields some 1,100,000 clones, more than 75% seen once. Sequences were obtained from memory CD4+ T cells from PBMCs. Receptor source: a man in his late teens or twenties in good health. Some clones in this sample may be carry-over from other donors' samples. Both conserved end residues are part of each CDR3.

j_call v_call cdr3_aa
TRBJ2-1 TRBV7-9 CASNLDEREGQFF
TRBJ2-1 TRBV10-1 CASSVSGLAGGPNYNEQFF
TRBJ2-3 TRBV11-3 CASSRDGASGTDTQYF
TRBJ1-2 TRBV6-1 CASRRDRTPNYGYTF
TRBJ2-1 TRBV2 CASARLDEQFF
TRBJ1-5 TRBV30 CAWRRQDYSNQPQHF
TRBJ1-1 TRBV11-2 CASGGYTEAFF
TRBJ2-1 TRBV7-9 CASSYAYPGDNEQFF
TRBJ1-1 TRBV19 CASSMISMNTEAFF
TRBJ1-5 TRBV11-2 CASSLVRGRVGQPQHF
TRBJ2-7 TRBV28 CASSVIQVPRGLAFYEQYF
TRBJ1-1 TRBV28 CASSLITAYEAFF
TRBJ1-5 TRBV6-6 CASSYSRGQPQHF
TRBJ2-5 TRBV23-1 CASSQWANQETQYF
TRBJ2-7 TRBV2 CASSPPRQGHYEQYF
TRBJ1-4 TRBV6-5 CASSYSMIWANEKLFF
TRBJ1-1 TRBV11-2 CASSLLGRGANTEAFF